A selection of T cell receptor beta chains follows, all from one sample in a study of post-analysis software for immune sequencing data. A single record per CDR3 protein comes from TCRdb applying MiXCR to the PCR reads. The data show hundreds of thousands of distinct CDR3 sequences, with roughly 45% seen just once and 9% to 13% held by the top ten. Sequenced: blood. The origin of the receptors is a girl aged 10 to 17 with multiple sclerosis. Both conserved end residues are part of each CDR3. The D gene is left open where the match is weak. Clone sizes are given selectively: once, few, many, or a class where the clone is expanded.

V: TRBV10-3; D: TRBD2; size: few; length: 12; J: TRBJ2-7; DNA: TGTGCCATCAGTGACAGGGAGGGCGAGCAGTACTTC; CDR3: CAISDREGEQYF
V: TRBV12-3/TRBV12-4; D: NA; size: NA; length: 14; J: TRBJ1-2; DNA: TGTACCAGCAGTCTACGGGACACCTTGGCGGGCTACACCTTC; CDR3: CTSSLRDTLAGYTF
V: TRBV5-5; D: TRBD1; size: few; length: 19; J: TRBJ1-6; DNA: TGTGCCAGCAGCTTATCCCCGGGACAGGCCCCTCTCTATAATTCACCCCTCCACTTT; CDR3: CASSLSPGQAPLYNSPLHF
V: TRBV5-6; D: NA; size: once; length: 12; J: TRBJ1-4; DNA: TGTGCCAGCAGCTGGGGACTGGAAAAACTGTTTTTT; CDR3: CASSWGLEKLFF
V: TRBV20-1; D: NA; size: NA; length: 16; J: TRBJ2-1; DNA: TGCAGTGCTAGGGAGCCCCGGGACAAGTCCTACAATGAGCAGTTCTTC; CDR3: CSAREPRDKSYNEQFF
V: TRBV7-9; D: TRBD1; size: NA; length: 16; J: TRBJ2-7; DNA: TGTGCCAGCAGCTTAGCGGGGACAGGGGCCTCCTACGAGCAGTACTTC; CDR3: CASSLAGTGASYEQYF
V: TRBV6-1; D: NA; size: few; length: 12; J: TRBJ2-1; DNA: TGTGCCAGCACTGGGATTGGCAATGAGCAGTTCTTC; CDR3: CASTGIGNEQFF
V: TRBV18; D: TRBD2; size: NA; length: 16; J: TRBJ2-7; DNA: TGTGCCAGCTCACCCCAGGGACTAGCGGCGACCTACGAGCAGTACTTC; CDR3: CASSPQGLAATYEQYF
V: TRBV12-3/TRBV12-4; D: NA; size: NA; length: 14; J: TRBJ1-1; DNA: TGTGCCAGCAGTTTATTCCGCCGGAACACTGAAGCTTTCTTT; CDR3: CASSLFRRNTEAFF
V: TRBV5-1; D: NA; size: once; length: 14; J: TRBJ2-5; DNA: TGCGCCAGCAGCTTGGGCATGGATGGCGAGACCCAGTACTTC; CDR3: CASSLGMDGETQYF
V: TRBV7-2; D: TRBD2; size: NA; length: 14; J: TRBJ2-7; DNA: TGTGCCAGCAGCTTGCGGCGGGAGACCCCCGAGCAGTACTTC; CDR3: CASSLRRETPEQYF
V: TRBV7-8; D: NA; size: NA; length: 18; J: TRBJ2-1; DNA: TGTGCCAGCAACACACTATTCGAGGACGGCGGGTCTTACAATGAGCAGTTCTTC; CDR3: CASNTLFEDGGSYNEQFF
V: TRBV18; D: NA; size: NA; length: 19; J: TRBJ2-3; DNA: TGTGCCAGCTCACTCACGAGAAGCGACAGAGCACTACGCACAGATACGCAGTATTTT; CDR3: CASSLTRSDRALRTDTQYF
V: TRBV27; D: NA; size: NA; length: 14; J: TRBJ1-2; DNA: TGTGCCAGCAGTGTGACGGGACCGAGGGATGGCTACACCTTC; CDR3: CASSVTGPRDGYTF
V: TRBV6-5; D: TRBD1; size: NA; length: 13; J: TRBJ2-3; DNA: TGTGCCAGCAGCGGGACAGGAGAAGATACGCAGTATTTT; CDR3: CASSGTGEDTQYF
V: TRBV20-1; D: NA; size: NA; length: 19; J: TRBJ2-1; DNA: TGCAGTGCTAGTAGACGGGACGGCGGAACTAGCCAGACACATAATGAGCAGTTCTTC; CDR3: CSASRRDGGTSQTHNEQFF
V: TRBV29-1; D: NA; size: NA; length: 12; J: TRBJ2-7; DNA: TGCAGCGTTGGGACACGGTCCTGCGAGCAGTACTTC; CDR3: CSVGTRSCEQYF
V: TRBV7-2; D: NA; size: NA; length: 15; J: TRBJ2-5; DNA: TGTGCCAGCAGCTTATGGGAGCCCCGCCAAGAGACCCAGTACTTC; CDR3: CASSLWEPRQETQYF
V: TRBV4-1; D: NA; size: once; length: 16; J: TRBJ2-1; DNA: TGCGCCAGCAGCCTGCTCCCTAACGACCTGGGGAATGAGCAGTTCTTC; CDR3: CASSLLPNDLGNEQFF
V: TRBV9; D: NA; size: NA; length: 13; J: TRBJ2-3; DNA: TGTGCCAGCAGCGTAGAATCGTCAGATACGCAGTATTTT; CDR3: CASSVESSDTQYF
V: TRBV13; D: TRBD2; size: NA; length: 16; J: TRBJ2-7; DNA: TGTGCCAGCAGTCCTGAGGGGACTAGCGGGATCTACGAGCAGTACTTC; CDR3: CASSPEGTSGIYEQYF
V: TRBV28; D: NA; size: NA; length: 14; J: TRBJ1-2; DNA: TGTGCCAGCAGTTTCGGGGCGGAGAACTATGGCTACACCTTC; CDR3: CASSFGAENYGYTF
V: TRBV10-3; D: NA; size: NA; length: 15; J: TRBJ2-1; DNA: TGTGCCATCAGTGAGTCTAGCGGAGGGTACAATGAGCAGTTCTTC; CDR3: CAISESSGGYNEQFF
V: TRBV3-1; D: TRBD2; size: NA; length: 17; J: TRBJ2-1; DNA: TGTGCCAGCAGCCAAGATTCGGGGTTAGCGGGAGTTAATGAGCAGTTCTTC; CDR3: CASSQDSGLAGVNEQFF
V: TRBV28; D: NA; size: NA; length: 15; J: TRBJ1-5; DNA: TGTGCCAGCAGTGACCCCGGGACGGGCAATCAGCCCCAGCATTTT; CDR3: CASSDPGTGNQPQHF
V: TRBV20-1; D: TRBD2; size: NA; length: 15; J: TRBJ2-5; DNA: TGCAGTGCTAGAGGGACTAGCGGGTTTGCAGAGACCCAGTACTTC; CDR3: CSARGTSGFAETQYF
V: TRBV3-1; D: NA; size: NA; length: 15; J: TRBJ1-4; DNA: TGTGCCAGCAGCCAAGGGAGTATGACTAATGAAAAACTGTTTTTT; CDR3: CASSQGSMTNEKLFF
V: TRBV7-9; D: NA; size: NA; length: 11; J: TRBJ2-1; DNA: TGTGCCAGCAGCTTAGGGGTAGTTCTGTTCTTC; CDR3: CASSLGVVLFF
V: TRBV7-3; D: NA; size: NA; length: 15; J: TRBJ1-6; DNA: TGTGCCAGCAGCTTAACTGGAGGGCTAAATTCACCCCTCCACTTT; CDR3: CASSLTGGLNSPLHF
V: TRBV24-1; D: NA; size: NA; length: 14; J: TRBJ2-2; DNA: TGTGCCACCAGTGATATCCGGAACACCGGGGAGCTGTTTTTT; CDR3: CATSDIRNTGELFF
V: TRBV5-1; D: NA; size: few; length: 15; J: TRBJ2-5; DNA: TGCGCCAGCAGCTCGTCCGGACTGTACCAAGAGACTCAGTACTTC; CDR3: CASSSSGLYQETQYF
V: TRBV27; D: NA; size: few; length: 16; J: TRBJ2-1; DNA: TGTGCCAGCAGTTTACAGAGCCACGGCGTCTACAATGAGCAGTTCTTC; CDR3: CASSLQSHGVYNEQFF
V: TRBV20-1; D: TRBD2; size: few; length: 16; J: TRBJ2-1; DNA: TGCAGTGCTAGAGTTGCCTCTAGCGGCGGGTTGAATGAGCAGTTCTTC; CDR3: CSARVASSGGLNEQFF
V: TRBV25-1; D: TRBD1; size: NA; length: 22; J: TRBJ1-5; DNA: TGTGCCAGCAGTGAATGTAGGTTAAACAGGTGGGGAGACAGGGGACGGGATCAGCCCCAGCATTTT; CDR3: CASSECRLNRWGDRGRDQPQHF
V: TRBV18; D: NA; size: NA; length: 14; J: TRBJ1-2; DNA: TGTGCCAGCTCACCCACGGGAGAGCGATTTGGCTACACCTTC; CDR3: CASSPTGERFGYTF
V: TRBV27; D: NA; size: few; length: 13; J: TRBJ1-2; DNA: TGTGCCAGCAGTCAAGGGACAACTTATGGCTACACCTTC; CDR3: CASSQGTTYGYTF
V: TRBV7-2; D: NA; size: NA; length: 15; J: TRBJ1-2; DNA: TGTGCCAGCAGCTCAAGGAATAACAACAACTATGGCTACACCTTC; CDR3: CASSSRNNNNYGYTF
V: TRBV6-6; D: NA; size: NA; length: 13; J: TRBJ2-1; DNA: TGTGCCTGCAGTTACTCCGGGGGCGTTGAGCAGTTCTTC; CDR3: CACSYSGGVEQFF
V: TRBV20-1; D: TRBD2; size: NA; length: 17; J: TRBJ2-1; DNA: TGCAGTGCTAGTAGGTTAGCGGGAGGATTGATCTACAATGAGCAGTTCTTC; CDR3: CSASRLAGGLIYNEQFF